This T cell receptor beta chain is drawn from a study of blood T cell repertoires in COVID-19. Background on the study: Sites across the United States, Italy and Spain contributed samples from acute and convalescent COVID-19. The cDNA or gDNA used as material had been derived from T cells, B-cell-depleted T cells, or PBMCs.

As processed by the authors: Reference gene primer amplification gave estimated nucleated cell counts. TCRdb's copy holds only in-frame clones and misses some; the assay was immunoSEQ multiplex PCR. Clonal size and the V and J genes are those of that table, whereas D and trimming came from the DNA. The profile shows tens of thousands of clones, around 85% of them singletons. V lost 8 bases, J lost 5 bases, and 13 bases lay in between. Germline V CDR1 and CDR2: MDHEN, SYDVKM. There are 12 residues in the CDR3. The origin of this receptor is a man older than 75 with active or convalescent COVID-19. Source material: peripheral blood. The chain combines TRBV28 with TRBJ2-7; D unclear. CDR3 nucleotide sequence: TGTGCCAGCTCAGTTTCGAACGACGAGCAGTACTTC. Protein sequence: CASSVSNDEQYF. Full variable domain (missing parts from reference TRBV28 and TRBJ2-7): DVKVTQSSRYLVKRTGEKVFLECVQDMDHENMFWYRQDPGLGLRLIYFSYDVKMKEKGDIPEGYSVSREKKERFSLILESASTNQTSMYLCASSVSNDEQYFGPGTRLTVT.